The 27 T cell receptor beta chains below all came from one sample that was sequenced in a study of T cell repertoires in cytomegalovirus infection. TCRdb re-analysed the reads in MiXCR, keeping a single row per CDR3 protein. The repertoire includes some 680,000 distinct CDR3 sequences, 35% of them detected once, and around 2.8% sits in the top ten. Sequencing was performed on PBMCs. The receptors here all came from a human donor in good health (CMV status not recorded). Some clones in this sample may be carry-over from other donors' samples.

This clonotype was counted a few times. V and J are TRBV7-8 and TRBJ2-1, with 10 bases lining up with TRBD2. Losses at the gene ends were 1 base for V and 3 bases for J; bases not matched to a gene: 9. There are 18 residues in the CDR3. Germline V CDR1 and CDR2: SGHVS, FQNEAQ. The CDR3 DNA is TGTGCCAGCAGCTTAGAGCGATGGGAGCGGGGGGGCTACAATGAGCAGTTCTTC. It yields the protein CASSLERWERGGYNEQFF.

This clonotype was observed many times. The J gene is TRBJ2-7, the V gene TRBV7-2, with TRBD2 matching 12 bases. Germline lookup yields CDR1 SGHTA and CDR2 FQGNSA. The trim removed 5 bases at V and 3 bases at J, leaving 8 bases unmatched. The CDR3 is 16 residues long. This chain's CDR3 is CASSPPGLAGNYEQYF. As DNA, the CDR3 is TGTGCCAGCAGCCCTCCCGGACTAGCGGGAAACTACGAGCAGTACTTC.

In DNA, the CDR3 is TGTGCCAGCAGCCGTACAGGGCTTCGGGGCGAGCCCCAGCATTTT. This codes for CASSRTGLRGEPQHF. The rearrangement uses TRBV7-2 and TRBJ1-5, with D maybe TRBD1 (6 bases). Germline values: CDR1 SGHTA, CDR2 FQGNSA. CDR3 length: 15 amino acids. With 5 bases removed from V and 8 bases from J, the gap between germline ends came to 19 bases.

The chain combines TRBV20-1 with TRBJ2-5, with 8 positions matching TRBD2. Germline V gene data show CDR1 as DFQATT and CDR2 as SNEGSKA (reference sequence). The J segment lost 2 bases and the V segment lost 5 bases, leaving 4 bases of the junction unmatched. There are 13 residues in the CDR3. The CDR3 sequence is CSARGGHQETQYF. For the CDR3, the DNA is TGCAGTGCTCGCGGGGGGCATCAAGAGACCCAGTACTTC.

This chain links TRBV28 with TRBJ1-2; D not certain. The V gene's germline CDR1 is MDHEN and CDR2 SYDVKM. CDR3 length equals 15 residues. Trimming pared 3 bases from V and 5 bases from J, leaving 16 bases between. CDR3 region: CASSLGSGFPYGYTF. CDR3 bases: TGTGCCAGCAGTTTGGGATCGGGTTTTCCTTATGGCTACACCTTC.

The chain carries TRBV5-6 and TRBJ1-2, with 9 bases lining up with TRBD1. Germline lookup yields CDR1 SGHDT and CDR2 YYEEEE. V dropped 0 bases and J dropped 4; count of bases not matched to a gene: 4. There are 15 residues in the CDR3. CDR3 in DNA: TGTGCCAGCAGCTTGGGACAGGGGGACGCCTATGGCTACACCTTC. Its protein is CASSLGQGDAYGYTF.

The chain uses TRBV4-1 and TRBJ1-1, with D perhaps matching TRBD1 (5 bases). V was shortened by 3 bases and J by 11 bases, with 22 bases between the two germline ends. Germline V CDR1 and CDR2: MGHRA, YSYEKL. The CDR3 totals 15 residues. CDR3 amino acids: CASSHLRGTLLGAFF. The CDR3 DNA reads as TGCGCCAGCAGCCACCTCAGAGGGACCTTGTTGGGGGCTTTCTTT.

This clonotype came up a few times. The DNA for the CDR3 is TGTGCCAGCAGCTCCACGACGGGGAATCAGCCCCAGCATTTT. Translating it yields CASSSTTGNQPQHF. V gene TRBV7-2 combines with J gene TRBJ1-5, with no clear D. The germline CDR1 and CDR2 sequences are SGHTA and FQGNSA. The CDR3 spans 14 residues. V lost 4 bases, J lost 4 bases, and 11 bases lay in between.

This clonotype occurred a few times. The chain has TRBV28 and TRBJ1-2; 9 bases fit TRBD1. After removal of 6 bases from V and 3 bases from J, the junction contained 5 bases not matched to a gene. This CDR3 is built from 14 residues. Germline V gene sequence: CDR1 MDHEN, CDR2 SYDVKM. CDR3 coding DNA: TGTGCCAGCAGAGAAACAGGGGGCGACTATGGCTACACCTTC. Protein product: CASRETGGDYGYTF.

The rearrangement joins TRBV28 to TRBJ1-6; D call uncertain. The CDR3 extends over 13 amino acids. Per germline, CDR1 MDHEN and CDR2 SYDVKM. The V gene lost 4 bases and the J gene lost 10 bases, with 11 bases spanning the gap. The CDR3 sequence is CASSSSRESPLHF. The CDR3 DNA reads as TGTGCCAGCAGTTCCTCTAGGGAATCACCCCTCCACTTT. Complete variable domain (other parts from reference TRBV28 and TRBJ1-6): DVKVTQSSRYLVKRTGEKVFLECVQDMDHENMFWYRQDPGLGLRLIYFSYDVKMKEKGDIPEGYSVSREKKERFSLILESASTNQTSMYLCASSSSRESPLHFGNGTRLTVT.

The chain has TRBV28 and TRBJ1-3; D is possibly TRBD1 (5 bases). The CDR3 consists of 16 residues. The V gene lost 1 base and the J gene lost 0 bases, with 10 bases spanning the gap. Germline V gives CDR1 MDHEN, CDR2 SYDVKM. The CDR3 DNA is TGTGCCAGCAGTTTATTAGGGGCAGCCTCTGGAAACACCATATATTTT. Translation: CASSLLGAASGNTIYF.

The rearrangement joins TRBV7-9 to TRBJ1-1; no definite D call. This CDR3 has 15 residues. From germline, CDR1 is SEHNR and CDR2 FQNEAQ (reference sequence). V was cut by 7 bases and J by 1 base, with 16 bases left in between. CDR3 sequence: CASIKELLGNTEAFF. The CDR3 bases are TGTGCCAGCATCAAGGAGCTTTTAGGGAACACTGAAGCTTTCTTT.

This clonotype was observed a handful of times. This chain uses TRBV6-6 with TRBJ2-1; 9 bases fit TRBD2. V was clipped by 6 bases and J by 4 bases; unmatched bases: 10. The CDR3 runs 16 residues. Germline V gene lookup returns CDR1 MNHNY and CDR2 SVGAGI (reference sequence). CDR3 loop: CASRAMGLAIYNEQFF. The CDR3 DNA reads as TGTGCCAGCAGAGCTATGGGACTAGCAATATACAATGAGCAGTTCTTC.

The rearrangement uses TRBV28 and TRBJ2-5; 10 nucleotides match TRBD2. Germline V gene data show CDR1 as MDHEN and CDR2 as SYDVKM. The V segment lost 9 bases and the J segment 1 base; nucleotides outside the gene matches: 5. The CDR3 sequence is 14 residues long. CDR3 sequence: CARSSGGSQETQYF. DNA for the CDR3: TGTGCCAGAAGTAGCGGGGGGTCCCAAGAGACCCAGTACTTC. Together with reference TRBV28 and TRBJ2-5, the CDR3 gives the full variable domain: DVKVTQSSRYLVKRTGEKVFLECVQDMDHENMFWYRQDPGLGLRLIYFSYDVKMKEKGDIPEGYSVSREKKERFSLILESASTNQTSMYLCARSSGGSQETQYFGPGTRLLVL.

This chain uses TRBV19 with TRBJ1-1; no reliable D call. V was shortened by 6 bases and J by 6 bases, with 20 bases between the two germline ends. Germline assignment: CDR1 LNHDA and CDR2 SQIVND (reference sequence). The CDR3 is 15 residues long. The CDR3 reads CASSSARGGSAEAFF. For the CDR3, the DNA is TGTGCCAGTAGCTCTGCCCGAGGTGGTTCGGCTGAAGCTTTCTTT. Full variable domain (missing parts from reference TRBV19 and TRBJ1-1): DGGITQSPKYLFRKEGQNVTLSCEQNLNHDAMYWYRQDPGQGLRLIYYSQIVNDFQKGDIAEGYSVSREKKESFPLTVTSAQKNPTAFYLCASSSARGGSAEAFFGQGTRLTVV.

There are many counts of this clonotype. V is TRBV11-1 and J is TRBJ2-5; 13 bases are shared with TRBD2. Germline loops: CDR1 SGHAT, CDR2 FQDESV (reference sequence). The CDR3 extends over 16 amino acids. V lost 5 bases and J lost 2; bases outside the gene matches: 5. In DNA form, the CDR3 reads TGTGCCAGCAGCAAAAGACTAGCGGGGGGTCAAGAGACCCAGTACTTC. Its translation is CASSKRLAGGQETQYF.

This clonotype has at least ten counts. The gene calls are TRBV6-1 and TRBJ2-7; D not certain. Trimming removed 7 bases at V and 3 bases at J, with 10 bases between. Germline values: CDR1 MNHNS, CDR2 SASEGT. The CDR3 sequence is 12 residues long. The chain's CDR3 is CASNMNVYEQYF. The CDR3 DNA reads as TGTGCCAGCAATATGAACGTCTACGAGCAGTACTTC.

The CDR3 loop is CASSVGPQNEAFF. CDR3 nucleotides: TGTGCCAGCAGCGTAGGTCCACAAAATGAAGCTTTCTTT. This rearrangement joins TRBV9 to TRBJ1-1; D call uncertain. Trimming removed 0 bases from V and 7 bases from J, with 10 bases in between. CDR1 is SGDLS and CDR2 is YYNGEE in the germline V gene. This CDR3 region has 13 residues. Combining the CDR3 with reference TRBV9 and TRBJ1-1 gives the whole variable domain DSGVTQTPKHLITATGQRVTLRCSPRSGDLSVYWYQQSLDQGLQFLIQYYNGEERAKGNILERFSAQQFPDLHSELNLSSLELGDSALYFCASSVGPQNEAFFGQGTRLTVV.

The rearrangement uses TRBV2 and TRBJ1-1; D possibly corresponds to TRBD1 (5 bases). The germline V gene encodes CDR1 SNHLY and CDR2 FYNNEI. The CDR3 contains 14 residues. Trimming took off 4 bases at V and 2 bases at J, with 11 bases between the two ends. The CDR3 nucleotides read TGTGCCAGCAGTGTTCAGGGATCAAACACTGAAGCTTTCTTT. Encoded protein: CASSVQGSNTEAFF. Combining the CDR3 with reference TRBV2 and TRBJ1-1 gives the whole variable domain EPEVTQTPSHQVTQMGQEVILRCVPISNHLYFYWYRQILGQKVEFLVSFYNNEISEKSEIFDDQFSVERPDGSNFTLKIRSTKLEDSAMYFCASSVQGSNTEAFFGQGTRLTVV.

The V gene is TRBV11-2, the J gene TRBJ1-5, with 8 bases lining up with TRBD1. Germline assignment: CDR1 SGHAT and CDR2 FQNNGV. J lost 4 bases, V lost 1 base, and 3 bases had no gene match. The CDR3 totals 15 residues. The CDR3 spells CASSLGGQANQPQHF. In nucleotides, the CDR3 is TGTGCCAGCAGCTTAGGGGGACAGGCGAATCAGCCCCAGCATTTT.

This clonotype was found a few times. CDR3: CASSLHPGTGVVGNTIYF. The CDR3 coding sequence is TGTGCCAGCAGCTTACATCCGGGGACAGGGGTCGTTGGAAACACCATATATTTT. This chain connects TRBV7-8 to TRBJ1-3; 10 nucleotides agree with TRBD1. CDR3 length: 18 amino acids. After removal of 2 bases from V and 3 bases from J, the junction contained 10 bases not matched to a gene. CDR1 and CDR2 from the germline V gene are SGHVS and FQNEAQ.

This clonotype was detected a few times. This sequence joins TRBV6-1 and TRBJ2-3, with D perhaps assigned TRBD1 or TRBD2 (5 bases each). The CDR3 is 12 residues long. Germline V CDR1 and CDR2: MNHNS, SASEGT. The V end was cut by 6 bases, the J end by 4 bases, with 8 bases between. The CDR3 loop reads CASRGTSDTQYF. The CDR3 DNA sequence: TGTGCCAGCAGGGGGACCTCAGATACGCAGTATTTT.

The V and J genes are TRBV15 and TRBJ1-5; 7 nucleotides match TRBD1. The CDR3 is 15 residues long. The V gene end was trimmed by 4 bases and the J gene end by 7 bases; junction bases not matched to a gene: 10. Per germline, CDR1 LNHNV and CDR2 YYDKDF (reference sequence). CDR3 sequence (DNA): TGTGCCACCAGCACCCAGGGGGGGGCTAGGCAGCCCCAGCATTTT. Translated, it gives CATSTQGGARQPQHF.

The genes are TRBV20-1 and TRBJ1-4; D is unresolved. This CDR3 has 11 residues. Germline V lookup: CDR1 DFQATT, CDR2 SNEGSKA (reference sequence). Between the trimmed V and J ends, which lost 5 bases and 5 bases, there was a span of 6 bases. The CDR3 protein is CSALSNEKLFF. CDR3 bases: TGCAGTGCTTTATCAAATGAAAAACTGTTTTTT.

The chain employs TRBV4-2 and TRBJ2-1, with TRBD2 as a possible D gene (6 bases). V shed 1 base and J shed 4 bases, with 11 bases lying between them. This CDR3 spans 15 amino acids. Germline CDR1 reads LGHNA; CDR2 reads YNFKEQ. The DNA of the CDR3 is TGTGCCAGCAGCCAAGCCCTAGCGACGTACAATGAGCAGTTCTTC. Its translation: CASSQALATYNEQFF.

This clonotype was recorded a few times. This chain joins TRBV11-2 and TRBJ2-7; either TRBD1 or TRBD2 may supply D (5 bases each). The CDR3 spans 13 residues. Germline V gene data show CDR1 as SGHAT and CDR2 as FQNNGV. V lost 1 base and J 3 bases, leaving 7 bases between the germline ends. CDR3 bases: TGTGCCAGCAGCTTAGGGGACGTCTACGAGCAGTACTTC. It encodes CASSLGDVYEQYF.

The chain has TRBV12-3 or TRBV12-4 and TRBJ2-5; D may correspond to TRBD1 or TRBD2 (7 bases each). V was cut by 9 bases and J by 5 bases, with 16 bases left in between. The CDR3 spans 13 residues. The CDR3 nucleotides are TGTGCCAGTGTAGGGACAGCGGGGGAGACCCAGTACTTC. Protein sequence: CASVGTAGETQYF.